This T cell receptor beta chain was captured in a study of blood T cell repertoires in COVID-19 (dated by TCRdb to the early 2020s). Study-wide context: Collaborator samples came from the United States, Italy and Spain and covered acute and convalescent phases of COVID-19. The repertoires were released in a freely available public database meant as a resource for research on the immune response to SARS-CoV-2. The prospective study material was composed of cDNA or gDNA derived from T cells, B-cell-depleted T cells, or PBMCs. Samples came from the ongoing ImmuneRACE study (first 160 participants) plus 1,254 subjects from 6 global collaborators. A de-identified subject ID, COVID-19 status, age in years and sex were almost always included in the sample metadata. The dataset comprised deeply sampled blood TCRbeta repertoires from subjects exposed to, actively infected with, or recovered from COVID-19. HLA class I and class II types, where available, came from metadata supplied by the sample provider rather than from assay-based typing. Here is what the overall study found, with its caveats: The amount of clinical and demographic metadata varied by source and participant and was provided uncurated.

To note about this clone: Which antigen it targets is not known. Base qualities are not at hand, and no much larger clone is one base apart.

V is cut back by 4 bases and J by 6 bases, with 9 bases in the junction unmatched. Its CDR3 holds 16 amino acids, cysteine through phenylalanine. The sequence is cut down to CDR3 DNA, 48 bases in frame from base 1. CDR1 and CDR2 were assigned from the germline V gene as ENHRY and SYGVKD. Participants in the prospective study were enrolled through a virtual design, were aged roughly 18 to 90 years, and lived in approximately 25 United States geographic areas. In the prospective study, cohorts were assigned on the basis of participant-reported clinical history obtained from a screening survey and a study questionnaire. ImmuneRACE Cohort 3 recovered participants were defined by two consecutive negative NP/OP PCR tests, healthcare professional clearance, or symptom resolution. Each participant in the prospective study had whole blood, serum and a nasopharyngeal or oropharyngeal swab collected by mobile phlebotomists. Participants in the prospective study had the option to provide additional blood draws and questionnaires over an approximately two-month period. Blood samples from the prospective study were shipped frozen or at room temperature prior to DNA extraction.

The immunoSEQ Assay, a bias-controlled multiplex PCR, was used to amplify TCRbeta CDR3 regions from genomic DNA. The original pipeline was this. Nucleated cell counts per sample were estimated from amplification of reference gene primers within the assay. To quantify the absolute abundance of each unique TCRbeta CDR3 rearrangement, sequence reads were collapsed and filtered. For each sample, productive Simpson clonality was calculated by taking the square root of Simpson's diversity index across productive rearrangements. Not all clones reach the TCRdb copy of this immuneACCESS table, which keeps in-frame sequences only. Checked studies attribute under half of the gap to unresolved V genes and leave the rest unexplained. The D gene and trimming were derived from the DNA, and the V and J assignments and clone size from that table. Within this sample are around 200,000 clones, with around 85% of them counted one time only. The ten largest clones take up approximately 18% of the sample.

The sequence came from a man in his forties or fifties who had recovered from COVID-19. The chain is assembled from TRBV10-3 and TRBJ2-3, with 11 bases in between that match TRBD2. Sequencing was performed on PBMCs or T cells enriched from blood (not recorded which). The CDR3 protein is CAISGPLAGEGDTQYF. The base sequence is TGTGCCATCAGTGGACCACTAGCGGGAGAGGGGGATACGCAGTATTTT.